The 21 T cell receptor beta chains reported below all come from one sample, sequenced in a study of Graves' ophthalmopathy and Graves' hyperthyroidism. The study amplified TCR beta CDR3 regions using RNA transcripts. First-round RT-PCR employed HTBI primers, with a second-round multiplex PCR after it. In TCRdb, the multiplex PCR reads were re-called with MiXCR into one record per CDR3 protein. The sample holds around 590,000 distinct CDR3 sequences, less than 45% seen once. The specimen sequenced was peripheral blood or thyroid tissue (not recorded which). The receptors stem from an adult man with Graves' hyperthyroidism.

This chain links TRBV15 with TRBJ1-2, with unresolved D. CDR3 length: 14 amino acids. Germline V gives CDR1 LNHNV, CDR2 YYDKDF (reference sequence). V lost 3 bases and J 4 bases, leaving 12 bases between the germline ends. The chain's CDR3 is CATSSAWPSYGYTF. The CDR3 nucleotides read TGTGCCACCAGCAGTGCTTGGCCTTCCTATGGCTACACCTTC.

V usage is TRBV2 and J usage is TRBJ1-2; TRBD1 might be the D (5 bases). The V gene's germline CDR1 is SNHLY and CDR2 FYNNEI. With 4 bases removed from V and 0 bases from J, the gap between germline ends came to 15 bases. The CDR3 covers 16 residues. CDR3 loop: CASSGAWAGPNYGYTF. CDR3 DNA: TGTGCCAGCAGTGGAGCATGGGCGGGACCTAACTATGGCTACACCTTC. The full variable domain, completed using reference TRBV2 and TRBJ1-2, is EPEVTQTPSHQVTQMGQEVILRCVPISNHLYFYWYRQILGQKVEFLVSFYNNEISEKSEIFDDQFSVERPDGSNFTLKIRSTKLEDSAMYFCASSGAWAGPNYGYTFGSGTRLTVV.

The genes are TRBV7-3 and TRBJ2-3; maybe TRBD2 (5 bases). The CDR3 loop spans 15 amino acids. Germline CDR1 and CDR2: SGHTA and FQGTGA. V shed 6 bases and J shed 0 bases, with 13 bases lying between them. The CDR3 region is CASSYGERSTDTQYF. The CDR3 coding sequence is TGTGCCAGCAGTTACGGAGAGCGGAGCACAGATACGCAGTATTTT.

This clonotype has at least ten counts. V is TRBV12-3 or TRBV12-4 and J is TRBJ2-6; D remains unclear. CDR3 length equals 15 residues. V dropped 3 bases and J dropped 4 bases, with 10 bases sitting between them. The CDR3 protein is CASSFWGTGANVLTF. In nucleotides, the CDR3 is TGTGCCAGCAGTTTTTGGGGTACCGGGGCCAACGTCCTGACTTTC.

This clonotype was observed a handful of times. This chain links TRBV24-1 with TRBJ1-1; D unresolved. The CDR3 covers 12 residues. Trimming cost V 7 bases and J 1 base, with 6 bases left between them. Germline CDR1 and CDR2: KGHDR and SFDVKD. DNA of the CDR3: TGTGCCACCAGGGGCGCGAACACTGAAGCTTTCTTT. Amino acids: CATRGANTEAFF.

This clonotype was counted at least ten times. The rearrangement joins TRBV7-9 to TRBJ1-6, with a weak D call TRBD1 (5 bases). Germline V gives CDR1 SEHNR, CDR2 FQNEAQ (reference sequence). The CDR3 runs 17 residues. V was pared by 1 base and J by 0 bases, with 10 bases between. In DNA, the CDR3 is TGTGCCAGCAGCTTAGGTTCAGGGAGCTCCTATAATTCACCCCTCCACTTT. Its translation: CASSLGSGSSYNSPLHF.

In this sample, this clonotype turned up many times. V is TRBV10-3 and J is TRBJ2-7, with TRBD1 matching over 7 bases. CDR3 length equals 13 residues. Germline V lookup: CDR1 ENHRY, CDR2 SYGVKD. Trimming at V came to 4 bases and at J to 5 bases, leaving 5 bases not matched to a gene. The CDR3 sequence: CAISGNRGDEQYF. The CDR3 DNA reads as TGTGCCATCAGTGGAAACAGGGGAGACGAGCAGTACTTC.

The chain uses TRBV2 and TRBJ2-5; 9 bases fit TRBD1. Judging by the DNA end, TRBJ2-7 fits better; the J call may be wrong. This CDR3 comprises 14 residues. The germline CDR1 and CDR2 sequences are SNHLY and FYNNEI. CDR3 protein: CASGTGTGTYEQYF. CDR3 sequence (DNA): TGTGCCAGCGGGACCGGGACAGGGACCTACGAGCAGTACTTC.

This clonotype was seen only once. The rearrangement joins TRBV29-1 to TRBJ2-6, with 10 positions matching TRBD1. V lost 3 bases, J lost 0 bases, and 11 bases stayed unmatched. There are 19 residues in the CDR3. From germline, CDR1 is SQVTM and CDR2 ANQGSEA. The chain's CDR3 is CSVDYAGTGVHSGANVLTF. The CDR3 nucleotides are TGCAGCGTTGACTACGCCGGGACAGGGGTCCACTCTGGGGCCAACGTCCTGACTTTC.

This clonotype came up many times. The J gene is TRBJ2-7, the V gene TRBV5-1; D may match TRBD1 or TRBD2 (5 bases each). Trimming cost V 0 bases and J 3 bases, with 13 bases left between them. The CDR3 covers 15 residues. CDR1 SGHRS and CDR2 YFSETQ come from the germline V gene. CDR3 region: CASSLGPGPVYEQYF. The CDR3 DNA follows: TGCGCCAGCAGCTTGGGCCCGGGACCCGTCTACGAGCAGTACTTC.

There are a few counts of this clonotype. This chain joins TRBV10-3 and TRBJ2-3; D is perhaps TRBD2 (6 bases). Trimming removed 10 bases from V and 0 bases from J, with 20 bases in between. The germline V gene encodes CDR1 ENHRY and CDR2 SYGVKD. The CDR3 extends over 16 amino acids. The CDR3 is CATQGASGLSTDTQYF. As DNA, the CDR3 is TGTGCCACTCAAGGGGCCAGCGGGCTAAGCACAGATACGCAGTATTTT.

Comments on this clonotype: Given a much more abundant clone one base away, this may be a read error. In DNA form, the CDR3 reads TGTGCCGGCAGCTCCGTGGCCGGTAGCGGGACAGGGAACCCACAGCCCCAGCATTTT. Its protein product is CAGSSVAGSGTGNPQPQHF. J is TRBJ1-5 and V is TRBV19, with 9 bases lining up with TRBD1. V lost 11 bases, J lost 7 bases, and 27 bases stayed unmatched. The CDR3 totals 19 residues. The germline V gene encodes CDR1 LNHDA and CDR2 SQIVND (reference sequence).

The chain uses TRBV7-2 and TRBJ2-7; the match to TRBD2 covers 14 bases. After removal of 5 bases from V and 9 bases from J, the junction contained 12 bases not matched to a gene. Germline V gene lookup returns CDR1 SGHTA and CDR2 FQGNSA. The CDR3 extends over 16 amino acids. For the CDR3, the DNA is TGTGCCAGCAGCCTTGGGACTAGCGGGGGAGTACCCACGCAGTACTTC. It translates to CASSLGTSGGVPTQYF.

This clonotype came up many times. The chain carries TRBV20-1 and TRBJ1-5, with a possible D match to TRBD1 (6 bases). V lost 1 base to trimming and J lost 1 base, with 11 bases between them. Germline CDR1 DFQATT, CDR2 SNEGSKA (reference sequence). CDR3 length: 15 residues. The DNA for the CDR3 is TGCAGTGCTAGAGTTCGGGGGGCAAGCAATCAGCCCCAGCATTTT. This codes for CSARVRGASNQPQHF.

The CDR3 region has the DNA TGTGCCAGCGTGAGCGGGCCTAACACAGATACGCAGCATTTT. This translates into CASVSGPNTDTQHF. The rearrangement joins TRBV7-2 to TRBJ2-3; D gene unclear. TRBJ1-5 explains the end of the DNA better; the J call may be wrong. Germline V CDR1 and CDR2: SGHTA, FQGNSA. The CDR3 length is 14 residues.

The chain's CDR3 is CASSPMGGAGERSPLHF. The CDR3 coding sequence is TGTGCCAGCAGTCCTATGGGGGGGGCAGGGGAACGTTCACCCCTCCACTTT. V usage is TRBV7-9 and J usage is TRBJ1-6; a weak D match, TRBD1 (6 bases). Germline CDR1 reads SEHNR; CDR2 reads FQNEAQ (reference sequence). This CDR3 contains 17 residues. V lost 6 bases and J lost 9, with 24 bases in between.

This clonotype occurred a few times. The V call is TRBV7-9, the J call TRBJ1-1; possibly TRBD1 for D (5 bases). There are 15 residues in the CDR3. Germline assignment: CDR1 SEHNR and CDR2 FQNEAQ (reference sequence). The germline V and J ends were trimmed by 5 bases and 5 bases, with 18 bases remaining between them. CDR3 amino acids: CASSTTWRGGTEAFF. Here the CDR3 DNA reads TGTGCCAGCAGCACCACCTGGAGGGGAGGGACTGAAGCTTTCTTT. The full variable domain, its missing parts supplied by reference TRBV7-9 and TRBJ1-1, is DTGVSQNPRHKITKRGQNVTFRCDPISEHNRLYWYRQTLGQGPEFLTYFQNEAQLEKSRLLSDRFSAERPKGSFSTLEIQRTEQGDSAMYLCASSTTWRGGTEAFFGQGTRLTVV.

This clonotype was picked up many times. The chain recombines TRBV29-1 with TRBJ1-1, with TRBD1 matching 8 bases. Per germline, CDR1 SQVTM and CDR2 ANQGSEA. V trimming: 8 bases; J trimming: 5 bases; junction bases outside the gene matches: 10. The CDR3 loop spans 13 amino acids. The CDR3 is CSTGQGSGTEAFF. CDR3 nucleotide sequence: TGCAGCACTGGACAGGGATCGGGAACTGAAGCTTTCTTT.

This clonotype was recorded many times. The rearrangement links TRBV12-3 or TRBV12-4 to TRBJ2-5; 11 bases line up with TRBD2. V lost 5 bases, J lost 1 base, and 6 bases stayed unmatched. The CDR3 is 16 amino acids. The CDR3 coding sequence is TGTGCCAGCAGTGGGGGGACTAGCGGATTCCAAGAGACCCAGTACTTC. Translated: CASSGGTSGFQETQYF.

As for this clonotype: A read error is possible here, since a much larger clone lies one base away. The genes are TRBV7-6 and TRBJ2-7; D is unclear. The CDR3 has 14 residues. CDR1 SGHVS and CDR2 FNYEAQ come from the germline V gene. With 5 bases removed from V and 2 bases from J, the gap between germline ends came to 13 bases. CDR3 region: CASSRSLQTYEQYF. In nucleotides, the CDR3 is TGTGCCAGCAGCCGGTCCTTACAAACCTACGAGCAGTACTTC.

There are many counts of this clonotype. The rearrangement uses TRBV7-2 and TRBJ2-5; 7 nucleotides line up with TRBD2. After removal of 3 bases from V and 1 base from J, the junction contained 5 bases not matched to a gene. CDR1 is SGHTA and CDR2 is FQGNSA in the germline V gene. This CDR3 region has 15 residues. In DNA, the CDR3 is TGTGCCAGCAGCTTGACTAGCAGGGTCCAAGAGACCCAGTACTTC. Protein sequence: CASSLTSRVQETQYF.